These 6 T cell receptor beta chains were all obtained from the same sample, sequenced in a study of radiotherapy plus CTLA-4 blockade in lung cancer. Sequenced by immunoSEQ multiplex PCR; TCRdb stores in-frame clones only, minus some. This sample has around 120,000 clones, with approximately 80% found just once. This specimen consisted of peripheral blood, obtained from a patient treated with radiotherapy plus ipilimumab. These receptors all come from a human donor with non-small cell lung cancer who had a partial response to radiotherapy plus ipilimumab.

The chain joins TRBV28 to TRBJ2-3; possibly TRBD1 for D (6 bases). V was pared by 10 bases and J by 8 bases, with 16 bases between. The CDR3 contains 12 residues. Looked up from germline, CDR1 is MDHEN and CDR2 is SYDVKM. The CDR3 bases are TGTGCCACTGATACAGGGTCAAGTACGCAGTATTTT. Translating it yields CATDTGSSTQYF.

This clone has a single count. The chain carries TRBV19 and TRBJ1-2; 7 bases match TRBD1. The length of the CDR3 is 14 residues. V was clipped by 7 bases and J by 4 bases; unmatched bases: 9. Germline values: CDR1 LNHDA, CDR2 SQIVND (reference sequence). CDR3 nucleotides: TGTGCCAGTACTCCTGGGGGACAGTTCTATGGCTACACCTTC. It codes for CASTPGGQFYGYTF.

The chain joins TRBV19 to TRBJ2-2, with D perhaps TRBD2 (5 bases). Trimming stripped 5 bases from V and 6 bases from J, with 16 bases between. The germline gives CDR1 LNHDA, CDR2 SQIVND (reference sequence). This CDR3 has 15 residues. The CDR3 sequence is CASSAFYSGPGELFF. CDR3 in DNA: TGTGCCAGTAGTGCATTCTACAGCGGACCCGGGGAGCTGTTTTTT.

The chain uses TRBV6-5 and TRBJ2-3; D is undetermined. The V gene lost 7 bases and the J gene lost 3 bases, with 11 bases spanning the gap. CDR1 is MNHEY, CDR2 SVGAGI, per germline. There are 13 residues in the CDR3. The DNA of the CDR3 is TGTGCCAGCACCGACAAAAGGACAGATACGCAGTATTTT. Translated: CASTDKRTDTQYF.

The rearrangement links TRBV30 to TRBJ1-1, with D hard to call. This CDR3 has 12 residues. Germline V gene sequence: CDR1 GTSNPN, CDR2 SVGIG (reference sequence). The ends were cut back, 3 bases at V and 3 bases at J, with 8 bases in the middle. The CDR3 region has the DNA TGTGCCTGGAGGGGCTCGGACACTGAAGCTTTCTTT. Translating it yields CAWRGSDTEAFF.

J is TRBJ2-7 and V is TRBV5-1; 7 positions match TRBD1. Germline lookup yields CDR1 SGHRS and CDR2 YFSETQ. This CDR3 comprises 14 residues. The CDR3 reads CASSPVRGLGEQYV. The CDR3 DNA follows: TGTGCCAGCAGCCCCGTGAGGGGGCTGGGAGAGCAGTACGTC.